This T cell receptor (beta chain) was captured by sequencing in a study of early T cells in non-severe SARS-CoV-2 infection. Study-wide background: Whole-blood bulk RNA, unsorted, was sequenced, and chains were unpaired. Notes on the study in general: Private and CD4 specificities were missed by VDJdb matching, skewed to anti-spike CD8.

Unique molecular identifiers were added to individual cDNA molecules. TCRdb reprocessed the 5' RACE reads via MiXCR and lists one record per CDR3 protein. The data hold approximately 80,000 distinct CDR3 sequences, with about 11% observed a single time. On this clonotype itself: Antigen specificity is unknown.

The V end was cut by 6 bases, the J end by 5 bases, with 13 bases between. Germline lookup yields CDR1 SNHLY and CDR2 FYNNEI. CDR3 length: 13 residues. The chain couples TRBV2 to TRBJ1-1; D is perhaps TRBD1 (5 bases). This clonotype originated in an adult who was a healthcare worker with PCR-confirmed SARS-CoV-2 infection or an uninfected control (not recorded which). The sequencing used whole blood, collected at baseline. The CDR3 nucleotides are TGTGCCAGCAGAACCCTGGGGGGAACTGAAGCTTTCTTT. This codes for CASRTLGGTEAFF. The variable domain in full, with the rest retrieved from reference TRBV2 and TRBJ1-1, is EPEVTQTPSHQVTQMGQEVILRCVPISNHLYFYWYRQILGQKVEFLVSFYNNEISEKSEIFDDQFSVERPDGSNFTLKIRSTKLEDSAMYFCASRTLGGTEAFFGQGTRLTVV.